This T cell receptor (beta chain) was documented in a study of T cell changes during pregnancy in multiple sclerosis. Measured with immunoSEQ multiplex PCR; TCRdb has only the in-frame clones, and not every one. The sample contains 28,000 or so clones, roughly 90% of which appear only once. Germline V gene data show CDR1 as SNHLY and CDR2 as FYNNEI. With 6 bases removed from V and 3 bases from J, the gap between germline ends came to 9 bases. The CDR3 runs 12 residues. This clonotype was obtained from a female donor with multiple sclerosis, enrolled in a pregnancy study. The chain couples TRBV2 to TRBJ2-7; D might be TRBD1 (5 bases). Sequencing used CD8+ T cells from peripheral blood mononuclear cells, obtained in the second trimester of pregnancy. The chain's CDR3 is CASSEDIYEQYF. CDR3 bases: TGTGCCAGCAGCGAGGACATCTACGAGCAGTACTTC.